Shown below are 17 T cell receptor beta chains from a single sample sequenced in a study of T cell changes during pregnancy in multiple sclerosis. Libraries were prepared by immunoSEQ multiplex PCR; TCRdb keeps only in-frame clonotypes and omits some of them. The repertoire holds around 68,000 clones, with under 95% as singletons. The material was CD4+ T cells from peripheral blood mononuclear cells, obtained before pregnancy. The receptor set was obtained from a female donor with multiple sclerosis, enrolled in a pregnancy study.

The chain uses TRBV28 and TRBJ1-4; no reliable D call. There are 15 residues in the CDR3. Germline values: CDR1 MDHEN, CDR2 SYDVKM. The V end lost 1 base, the J end lost 3 bases, and 9 bases lay between the germline ends. CDR3 region: CASSLLGSANEKLFF. In nucleotides, the CDR3 is TGTGCCAGCAGTTTATTAGGGAGCGCTAATGAAAAACTGTTTTTT.

The chain uses TRBV19 and TRBJ2-2; weak D call: TRBD1 (6 bases). Trimming cost V 6 bases and J 2 bases, with 13 bases left between them. CDR1 and CDR2 (germline): LNHDA, SQIVND (reference sequence). The CDR3 spans 15 residues. CDR3 bases: TGTGCCAGTAGGGACGGACAGTCAAACACCGGGGAGCTGTTTTTT. This sequence encodes CASRDGQSNTGELFF.

The chain combines TRBV5-1 with TRBJ1-1; D uncertain. This CDR3 spans 14 amino acids. Per germline, CDR1 SGHRS and CDR2 YFSETQ. V lost 0 bases and J lost 2, with 8 bases in between. The CDR3 DNA is TGCGCCAGCAGCTTGGTACGGTCTAACACTGAAGCTTTCTTT. It specifies CASSLVRSNTEAFF.

The gene calls are TRBV19 and TRBJ2-2; D is possibly TRBD1 (6 bases). The V end lost 6 bases, the J end lost 1 base, and 12 bases lay between the germline ends. The CDR3 consists of 15 residues. The V gene's germline CDR1 is LNHDA and CDR2 SQIVND (reference sequence). The CDR3 spells CASRRPGQNTGELFF. The CDR3 DNA reads TGTGCCAGTAGGCGCCCGGGACAGAACACCGGGGAGCTGTTTTTT.

The V call is TRBV5-6, the J call TRBJ1-5; 10 positions agree with TRBD1. J gave up 4 bases and V 3 bases, and 10 bases lay outside the gene matches. Germline V gene data show CDR1 as SGHDT and CDR2 as YYEEEE. This CDR3 contains 17 residues. CDR3 coding DNA: TGTGCCAGCAGCTATTGGACAGGGGGTGGAGGTAATCAGCCCCAGCATTTT. Amino acid sequence: CASSYWTGGGGNQPQHF. The variable domain in full, with the rest retrieved from reference TRBV5-6 and TRBJ1-5, is DAGVTQSPTHLIKTRGQQVTLRCSPKSGHDTVSWYQQALGQGPQFIFQYYEEEERQRGNFPDRFSGHQFPNYSSELNVNALLLGDSALYLCASSYWTGGGGNQPQHFGDGTRLSIL.

The chain links TRBV9 to TRBJ1-2, with TRBD1 matching 7 bases. The V segment lost 0 bases and the J segment 4 bases; nucleotides outside the gene matches: 6. The CDR3 loop spans 15 amino acids. From germline, CDR1 is SGDLS and CDR2 YYNGEE. The CDR3 coding sequence is TGTGCCAGCAGCGTAGGGGGGTGGGACAGCTATGGCTACACCTTC. This sequence encodes CASSVGGWDSYGYTF. Filled out from reference TRBV9 and TRBJ1-2, the complete variable domain reads DSGVTQTPKHLITATGQRVTLRCSPRSGDLSVYWYQQSLDQGLQFLIQYYNGEERAKGNILERFSAQQFPDLHSELNLSSLELGDSALYFCASSVGGWDSYGYTFGSGTRLTVV.

This chain links TRBV11-3 with TRBJ2-2; 12 nucleotides align to TRBD2. CDR1 is SGHNT and CDR2 is YENEEA in the germline V gene. The CDR3 loop spans 16 amino acids. The junction had 3 bases not matched to a gene; V was cut back by 5 bases and J by 2 bases. CDR3 nucleotide sequence: TGTGCCAGCAGCAAGGGACTAGCGGGTAACACCGGGGAGCTGTTTTTT. Its protein product is CASSKGLAGNTGELFF.

The V and J genes are TRBV28 and TRBJ2-7; a weak D match, TRBD1 (6 bases). Germline CDR1 reads MDHEN; CDR2 reads SYDVKM. V was clipped by 1 base and J by 2 bases, with 9 bases between them. This CDR3 comprises 14 residues. CDR3 loop: CASSLSNRAYEQYF. In nucleotides, the CDR3 is TGTGCCAGCAGTTTATCCAACAGGGCCTACGAGCAGTACTTC.

The CDR3 DNA follows: TGCAGCGTTGACGGCCTAGGTGAAGCTTTCTTT. It translates to CSVDGLGEAFF. The V and J genes are TRBV29-1 and TRBJ1-1; D is uncertain. The CDR3 runs to 11 residues. Germline CDR1 is SQVTM and CDR2 is ANQGSEA. V was clipped by 3 bases and J by 7 bases, with 9 bases between them.

The chain has TRBV19 and TRBJ2-3, with 8 bases matching TRBD1. There are 20 residues in the CDR3. J gave up 0 bases and V 2 bases, and 16 bases lay outside the gene matches. CDR1 is LNHDA, CDR2 SQIVND, per germline (reference sequence). The DNA for the CDR3 is TGTGCCAGTAGTATAAAGGACAGGGTTTTATTTTTGCATAGCACAGATACGCAGTATTTT. Amino acids: CASSIKDRVLFLHSTDTQYF.

The chain joins TRBV30 to TRBJ1-5, with D uncertain. This CDR3 region has 12 residues. V was shortened by 0 bases and J by 4 bases, with 4 bases between the two germline ends. CDR1 and CDR2 (germline): GTSNPN, SVGIG (reference sequence). This CDR3 is CAWSVPNQPQHF. Written as DNA, the CDR3 is TGTGCCTGGAGTGTCCCGAATCAGCCCCAGCATTTT.

The V gene is TRBV7-9, the J gene TRBJ2-5; tentatively, D is TRBD2 (6 bases). Germline V gene sequence: CDR1 SEHNR, CDR2 FQNEAQ (reference sequence). The CDR3 is made up of 14 amino acids. Deletions cut 2 bases from V and 1 base from J, with 8 bases between. Here the CDR3 DNA reads TGTGCCAGCAGCTTACGGGGGTTCCAAGAGACCCAGTACTTC. This encodes CASSLRGFQETQYF. Full variable domain (remainder filled in from reference TRBV7-9 and TRBJ2-5): DTGVSQNPRHKITKRGQNVTFRCDPISEHNRLYWYRQTLGQGPEFLTYFQNEAQLEKSRLLSDRFSAERPKGSFSTLEIQRTEQGDSAMYLCASSLRGFQETQYFGPGTRLLVL.

This rearrangement joins TRBV9 to TRBJ2-2; the match to TRBD2 covers 7 bases. V was clipped by 0 bases and J by 6 bases; unmatched bases: 8. Germline values: CDR1 SGDLS, CDR2 YYNGEE. CDR3 size: 16 residues. DNA of the CDR3: TGTGCCAGCAGCGTAGTCGAGGGAGGGGTGGCCGGGGAGCTGTTTTTT. This codes for CASSVVEGGVAGELFF.

The chain has TRBV6-1 and TRBJ1-1; 8 bases are a match to TRBD1. Losses at the gene ends were 5 bases for V and 6 bases for J; bases not matched to a gene: 8. CDR1 is MNHNS and CDR2 is SASEGT in the germline V gene. CDR3 length equals 14 residues. This CDR3 reads CASSQTGVGAEAFF. CDR3 nucleotide sequence: TGTGCCAGCAGTCAGACAGGGGTAGGCGCTGAAGCTTTCTTT.

The CDR3: CSVQGTGNSPLHF. CDR3 bases: TGCAGCGTACAAGGGACAGGGAATTCACCCCTCCACTTT. The chain links TRBV29-1 to TRBJ1-6; TRBD1 agrees at 9 bases. The CDR3 consists of 13 residues. Germline values: CDR1 SQVTM, CDR2 ANQGSEA. J lost 7 bases, V lost 6 bases, and 4 bases had no gene match. The entire variable domain, with the rest obtained from reference TRBV29-1 and TRBJ1-6, is as follows: SAVISQKPSRDICQRGTSLTIQCQVDSQVTMMFWYRQQPGQSLTLIATANQGSEATYESGFVIDKFPISRPNLTFSTLTVSNMSPEDSSIYLCSVQGTGNSPLHFGNGTRLTVT.

The chain has TRBV5-1 and TRBJ1-4; D is possibly TRBD1 (5 bases). The CDR3 runs 14 residues. Germline V CDR1 and CDR2: SGHRS, YFSETQ. Trimming shortened V by 0 bases and J by 6 bases, and 9 bases separated the two germline ends. Here the CDR3 DNA reads TGCGCCAGCAGCTTGGCCTTCAGGGATGAAAAACTGTTTTTT. It specifies CASSLAFRDEKLFF.

The chain carries TRBV11-2 and TRBJ2-1, with TRBD2 matching 8 bases. There are 17 residues in the CDR3. The junction had 17 bases not matched to a gene; V was cut back by 4 bases and J by 9 bases. The V gene's germline CDR1 is SGHAT and CDR2 FQNNGV. The CDR3 loop is CASSSPGPQRERGEQFF. CDR3 sequence (DNA): TGTGCCAGCAGCTCCCCAGGCCCCCAGCGGGAGAGAGGTGAGCAGTTCTTC.